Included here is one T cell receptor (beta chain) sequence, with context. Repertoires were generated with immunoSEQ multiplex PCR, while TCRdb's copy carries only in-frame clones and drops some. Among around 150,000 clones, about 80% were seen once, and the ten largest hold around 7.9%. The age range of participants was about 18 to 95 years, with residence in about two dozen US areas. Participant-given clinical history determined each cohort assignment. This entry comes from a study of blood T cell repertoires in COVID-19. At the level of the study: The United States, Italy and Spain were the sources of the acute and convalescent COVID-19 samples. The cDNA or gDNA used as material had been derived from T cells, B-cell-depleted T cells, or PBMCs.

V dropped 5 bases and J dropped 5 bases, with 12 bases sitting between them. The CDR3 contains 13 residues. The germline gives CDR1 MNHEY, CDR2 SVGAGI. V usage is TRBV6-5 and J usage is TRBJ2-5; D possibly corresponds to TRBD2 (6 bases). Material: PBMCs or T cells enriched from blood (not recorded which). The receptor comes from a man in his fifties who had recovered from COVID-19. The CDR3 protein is CASSRTAGETQYF. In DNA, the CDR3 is TGTGCCAGCAGTAGGACGGCGGGGGAGACCCAGTACTTC.